This TCR beta chain was captured in a study of blood T cells in healthy people across ages. Notes on the study in general: It was the long-lived donors that had more naive CD4+ cells and higher diversity than aged donors.

Per the germline V gene, CDR1 is MGHRA and CDR2 is YSYEKL. The CDR3 has 16 amino acids. Points on this clonotype: What it binds is unknown.

It was with a sample-barcoded 5' primer and a J-beta primer mix that a second PCR of about 7 to 12 cycles was run. There were at least 3 million CDR3-containing paired-end reads obtained from each sample. TCRdb independently ran MiXCR on the 5' RACE reads; one entry per CDR3 protein. The data contain some 1,500,000 distinct CDR3 sequences, roughly two fifths of them singletons. Donors were systemically healthy Caucasian individuals from Russia aged about 6 to 95 years. This clonotype originated in a woman aged 18-29 years in good health. This chain joins TRBV4-1 and TRBJ2-7; D is ambiguous. The assigned J gene may be wrong: the sequence end matches TRBJ2-5 better. Material: blood. The CDR3 bases are TGCGCCAGCAGCCAAGATAGGGCACTACTCCCAGAGACCCAGTACTTC. Amino acids: CASSQDRALLPETQYF.